This T cell receptor beta chain was sequenced in a study of OX40 agonist ivuxolimab in advanced cancers. Overall study context: Patients in the trial were receiving intravenous ivuxolimab every 2 weeks, at doses of 0.01 to 10 mg/kg. Of mixed ages from roughly 23 to 85 and averaging around 60 years, the group was around 78% male.

At baseline, cycle 4 day 1, and cycle 7 day 1, blood was sampled. Some clones are missing from TCRdb's copy, which holds only in-frame ones; the method was immunoSEQ multiplex PCR. Here the sample spans approximately 22,000 clones, 84% being singletons. Points on this clone: Its antigen is unidentified.

General study findings and limits: The authors did not determine the antigen specificity of the expanded peripheral T cells.

The origin of this receptor is an adult with an advanced solid tumor such as melanoma, head and neck, liver or kidney cancer. The starting material was CD4+ or CD8+ T cells sorted from blood, obtained in a trial of the OX40 agonist ivuxolimab.

CDR3 loop: CASSQARTSGYNEQFF. DNA of the CDR3: TGTGCCAGCAGCCAAGCCAGAACTAGCGGCTACAATGAGCAGTTCTTC. This chain links TRBV14 with TRBJ2-1, with TRBD2 matching over 8 bases. The CDR3 has 16 amino acids. The ends lost 1 base at V and 3 bases at J; junction bases unmatched: 5. Germline V gene data show CDR1 as SGHDN and CDR2 as FVKESK.